This TCR beta chain emerged from a study of response to subunit inactivated influenza vaccine. TCRdb re-called the RT-PCR reads through MiXCR, storing one row per CDR3 protein. The top ten hold roughly 10% of the sample, which has about 780,000 distinct CDR3 sequences, under 20% seen once. Germline values: CDR1 SGHRS, CDR2 YFSETQ. The germline V and J ends were trimmed by 4 bases and 9 bases, with 17 bases remaining between them. This CDR3 region has 14 residues. This clonotype has a count of ten or more. Its antigen is still unknown. Study-level findings and limits: The authors offered the suggestion that each seasonal influenza vaccination recruits few new T cells.

The origin of this receptor is a middle-aged man who received an inactivated influenza vaccine. Here the sequenced sample was PBMCs from blood, taken around 5 days after vaccination. The chain carries TRBV5-1 and TRBJ1-5; tentative D call: TRBD1 (6 bases). This CDR3 is CASSARGGEGPQHF. CDR3 nucleotides: TGCGCCAGCAGCGCGAGAGGGGGAGAAGGGCCCCAGCATTTT.